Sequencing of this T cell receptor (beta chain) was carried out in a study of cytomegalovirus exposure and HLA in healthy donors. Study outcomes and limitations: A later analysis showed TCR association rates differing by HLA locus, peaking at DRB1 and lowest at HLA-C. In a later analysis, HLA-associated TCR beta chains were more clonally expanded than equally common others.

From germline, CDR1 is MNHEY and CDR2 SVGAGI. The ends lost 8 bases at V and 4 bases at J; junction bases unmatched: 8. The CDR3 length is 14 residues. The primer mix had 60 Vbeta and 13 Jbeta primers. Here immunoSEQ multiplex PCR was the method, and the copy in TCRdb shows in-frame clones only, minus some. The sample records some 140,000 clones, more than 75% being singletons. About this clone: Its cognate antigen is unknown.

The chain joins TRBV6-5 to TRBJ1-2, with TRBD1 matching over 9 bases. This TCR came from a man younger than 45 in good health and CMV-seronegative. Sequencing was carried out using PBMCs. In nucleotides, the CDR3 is TGTGCCAGCGGGGGGACAGGGACGAGCTATGGCTACACCTTC. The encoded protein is CASGGTGTSYGYTF.